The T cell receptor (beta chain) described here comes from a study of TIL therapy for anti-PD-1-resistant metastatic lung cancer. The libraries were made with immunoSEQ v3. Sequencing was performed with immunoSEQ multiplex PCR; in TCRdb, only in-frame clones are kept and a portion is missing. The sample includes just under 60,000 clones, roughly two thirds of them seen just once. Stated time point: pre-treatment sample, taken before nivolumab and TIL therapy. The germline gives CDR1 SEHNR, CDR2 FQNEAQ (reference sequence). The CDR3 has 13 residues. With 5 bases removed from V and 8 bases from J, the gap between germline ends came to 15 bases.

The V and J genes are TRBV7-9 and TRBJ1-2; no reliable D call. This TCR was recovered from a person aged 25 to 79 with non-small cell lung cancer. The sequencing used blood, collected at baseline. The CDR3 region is CASSLGSLGGYTF. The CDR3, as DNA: TGTGCCAGCAGCCTAGGAAGTTTGGGAGGCTACACCTTC.